Presented here are 23 T cell receptor beta chains from one specimen sequenced in a study of blood T cell repertoires in COVID-19. Here immunoSEQ multiplex PCR was the method, and the copy in TCRdb shows in-frame clones only, minus some. Counted here are 200,000 to 250,000 clones, 80% to 85% occurring once; the ten biggest clones make up 2.3%. The specimen was peripheral blood. The source of these receptors is a woman aged 60-75 years with acute or convalescent COVID-19.

V gene TRBV28 combines with J gene TRBJ2-2; 7 bases match TRBD1. CDR3 size: 16 residues. Losses at the gene ends were 5 bases for V and 0 bases for J; bases not matched to a gene: 6. Germline loops: CDR1 MDHEN, CDR2 SYDVKM. This chain's CDR3 is CASSHGQVANTGELFF. CDR3 in DNA: TGTGCCAGCAGTCATGGACAGGTCGCGAACACCGGGGAGCTGTTTTTT.

This rearrangement joins TRBV7-9 to TRBJ1-1; perhaps TRBD1 as D (5 bases). The CDR3 is made up of 12 amino acids. Germline CDR1 reads SEHNR; CDR2 reads FQNEAQ (reference sequence). With 4 bases removed from V and 7 bases from J, the gap between germline ends came to 10 bases. The CDR3 sequence is CASSYLTDEAFF. In DNA, the CDR3 is TGTGCCAGCAGCTATTTGACAGATGAAGCTTTCTTT.

J is TRBJ2-3 and V is TRBV9; 7 bases line up with TRBD2. The junction had 18 bases not matched to a gene; V was cut back by 4 bases and J by 4 bases. The CDR3 has 18 residues. Germline CDR1 reads SGDLS; CDR2 reads YYNGEE. The CDR3 DNA reads TGTGCCAGCAGCTCGCCCCTCGTTGGACTAGACTTCTCAGATACGCAGTATTTT. Its protein is CASSSPLVGLDFSDTQYF.

V and J are TRBV18 and TRBJ1-1, with D perhaps matching TRBD1 (5 bases). The ends were cut back, 3 bases at V and 5 bases at J, with 16 bases in the middle. Germline V CDR1 and CDR2: KGHSH, LQKENI. The CDR3 extends over 15 amino acids. The CDR3 is CASSPQGTRGTEAFF. The CDR3 region has the DNA TGTGCCAGCTCACCGCAGGGAACCCGGGGGACTGAAGCTTTCTTT. Complete variable domain (other parts from reference TRBV18 and TRBJ1-1): NAGVMQNPRHLVRRRGQEARLRCSPMKGHSHVYWYRQLPEEGLKFMVYLQKENIIDESGMPKERFSAEFPKEGPSILRIQQVVRGDSAAYFCASSPQGTRGTEAFFGQGTRLTVV.

This chain links TRBV28 with TRBJ1-5; 9 nucleotides align to TRBD1. Germline values: CDR1 MDHEN, CDR2 SYDVKM. J gave up 4 bases and V 5 bases, and 9 bases lay outside the gene matches. This CDR3 spans 16 amino acids. The CDR3 spells CASSPGGQGRNQPQHF. The CDR3, as DNA: TGTGCCAGCAGTCCGGGTGGACAGGGGAGGAATCAGCCCCAGCATTTT.

This chain uses TRBV19 with TRBJ1-2, with 9 nucleotides matching TRBD1. The germline V gene has CDR1 LNHDA and CDR2 SQIVND (reference sequence). The CDR3 has 13 residues. Losses at the gene ends were 6 bases for V and 8 bases for J; bases not matched to a gene: 7. CDR3 in amino acids: CASSQQGALGYTF. CDR3 bases: TGTGCCAGTAGCCAACAGGGGGCTTTGGGCTACACCTTC.

This clone occurred a few times. The rearrangement uses TRBV9 and TRBJ2-7, with 11 bases that match TRBD2. V dropped 4 bases and J dropped 4; count of bases not matched to a gene: 4. The CDR3 contains 14 residues. Germline V CDR1 and CDR2: SGDLS, YYNGEE. The CDR3 region is CASSPLAGGYEQYF. As DNA, the CDR3 is TGTGCCAGCAGCCCCCTAGCGGGGGGTTACGAGCAGTACTTC.

The chain joins TRBV7-2 to TRBJ2-1; possibly TRBD1 for D (6 bases). Germline lookup yields CDR1 SGHTA and CDR2 FQGNSA. CDR3 length: 16 amino acids. With 5 bases removed from V and 4 bases from J, the gap between germline ends came to 18 bases. The CDR3 DNA sequence: TGTGCCAGCAGCAAGCTCGGAGGCGGACAGTACAATGAGCAGTTCTTC. Its protein is CASSKLGGGQYNEQFF.

CDR3 region: CASRGGPGNTIYF. CDR3 in DNA: TGTGCCAGCAGAGGAGGACCTGGAAACACCATATATTTT. This chain links TRBV6-5 with TRBJ1-3; D not certain. This CDR3 region has 13 residues. Germline lookup yields CDR1 MNHEY and CDR2 SVGAGI. The V end was cut by 6 bases, the J end by 2 bases, with 8 bases between.

This chain links TRBV13 with TRBJ2-1; TRBD2 matches at 8 bases. Losses at the gene ends were 5 bases for V and 2 bases for J; bases not matched to a gene: 8. Germline V gene sequence: CDR1 PRHDT, CDR2 FYEKMQ (reference sequence). The CDR3 has 16 residues. The CDR3 DNA reads as TGTGCCAGCAGCCTGAGGACGGGGGGGACCTACAATGAGCAGTTCTTC. This encodes CASSLRTGGTYNEQFF.

This rearrangement joins TRBV28 to TRBJ2-7, with D hard to call. The CDR3 extends over 10 amino acids. CDR1 and CDR2 (germline): MDHEN, SYDVKM. The ends were cut back, 6 bases at V and 3 bases at J, with 3 bases in the middle. CDR3 nucleotide sequence: TGTGCCAGCAGCAACTACGAGCAGTACTTC. This translates into CASSNYEQYF.

The V gene is TRBV12-3 or TRBV12-4, the J gene TRBJ2-1; possible D gene TRBD2, 7 bases. V was cut by 3 bases and J by 7 bases, with 10 bases left in between. CDR3 length: 13 amino acids. For the CDR3, the DNA is TGTGCCAGCAGTTTGGGGGGGGCGAATGAGCAGTTCTTC. Residues: CASSLGGANEQFF.

The V gene is TRBV19, the J gene TRBJ1-3, with a weak D call TRBD1 (6 bases). Germline V gene lookup returns CDR1 LNHDA and CDR2 SQIVND (reference sequence). V gave up 4 bases and J gave up 0 bases, with 13 bases separating them. CDR3 length: 16 residues. The CDR3 loop reads CASSKTGHNSGNTIYF. The DNA for the CDR3 is TGTGCCAGTAGTAAAACGGGACATAACTCTGGAAACACCATATATTTT.

This clone appeared once. The chain joins TRBV7-9 to TRBJ1-2, with TRBD1 as a possible D gene (6 bases). Per germline, CDR1 SEHNR and CDR2 FQNEAQ (reference sequence). V gave up 3 bases and J gave up 5 bases, with 13 bases separating them. This CDR3 has 14 residues. This CDR3 is CASSFPAGAYGYTF. Here the CDR3 DNA reads TGTGCCAGCAGCTTTCCTGCAGGGGCATATGGCTACACCTTC.

The chain is built from TRBV7-9 and TRBJ1-2; 11 nucleotides agree with TRBD1. Per the germline V gene, CDR1 is SEHNR and CDR2 is FQNEAQ (reference sequence). Trimming at V came to 0 bases and at J to 8 bases, leaving 8 bases not matched to a gene. The CDR3 has 16 amino acids. This chain's CDR3 is CASSLAGGQGAFGYTF. The CDR3 DNA reads TGTGCCAGCAGCTTAGCTGGAGGACAGGGGGCTTTCGGCTACACCTTC.

The rearrangement uses TRBV5-6 and TRBJ1-1, with D unresolved. V lost 2 bases, J lost 10 bases, and 15 bases lay in between. CDR1 SGHDT and CDR2 YYEEEE come from the germline V gene. CDR3 length equals 13 residues. CDR3 loop: CASSFIPGGGAFF. The CDR3 region has the DNA TGTGCCAGCAGCTTCATTCCGGGCGGAGGAGCTTTCTTT.

The chain has TRBV5-4 and TRBJ2-1; D unresolved. The germline CDR1 and CDR2 sequences are SGHNT and YYREEE (reference sequence). The V gene lost 5 bases and the J gene lost 6 bases, with 9 bases spanning the gap. The CDR3 length is 12 residues. CDR3 region: CASSRDTNEQFF. Here the CDR3 DNA reads TGTGCCAGCAGTAGAGACACCAATGAGCAGTTCTTC. Using reference TRBV5-4 and TRBJ2-1 for the parts outside the CDR3, the full variable domain is ETGVTQSPTHLIKTRGQQVTLRCSSQSGHNTVSWYQQALGQGPQFIFQYYREEENGRGNFPPRFSGLQFPNYSSELNVNALELDDSALYLCASSRDTNEQFFGPGTRLTVL.

The gene calls are TRBV7-2 and TRBJ1-3, with 8 bases lining up with TRBD1. Germline V lookup: CDR1 SGHTA, CDR2 FQGNSA. Trimming at V came to 2 bases and at J to 2 bases, leaving 2 bases not matched to a gene. The CDR3 spans 15 residues. CDR3 residues: CASSLNRGAGNTIYF. CDR3 nucleotide sequence: TGTGCCAGCAGCTTAAACAGGGGGGCTGGAAACACCATATATTTT.

This chain joins TRBV14 and TRBJ2-5, with D unclear. From germline, CDR1 is SGHDN and CDR2 FVKESK. Trimming stripped 0 bases from V and 0 bases from J, with 8 bases between. This CDR3 is 15 amino acids long. Written as DNA, the CDR3 is TGTGCCAGCAGCCAAGATATCGGGTACCAAGAGACCCAGTACTTC. Translated, it gives CASSQDIGYQETQYF.

This rearrangement joins TRBV18 to TRBJ1-1; 8 nucleotides line up with TRBD1. There are 16 residues in the CDR3. In germline, CDR1 is KGHSH, CDR2 LQKENI. The ends lost 3 bases at V and 0 bases at J; junction bases unmatched: 6. In DNA, the CDR3 is TGTGCCAGCTCACCGGCAGGGGGCACCTTGAACACTGAAGCTTTCTTT. Translated: CASSPAGGTLNTEAFF.

The chain couples TRBV7-9 to TRBJ1-2; the D gene is possibly TRBD1 (5 bases). There are 13 residues in the CDR3. Per germline, CDR1 SEHNR and CDR2 FQNEAQ (reference sequence). V was cut by 6 bases and J by 2 bases, with 10 bases left in between. DNA of the CDR3: TGTGCCAGCAGACCGGGACTGAACTATGGCTACACCTTC. This gives the protein CASRPGLNYGYTF. Based on the CDR3 plus reference TRBV7-9 and TRBJ1-2, the full variable domain is DTGVSQNPRHKITKRGQNVTFRCDPISEHNRLYWYRQTLGQGPEFLTYFQNEAQLEKSRLLSDRFSAERPKGSFSTLEIQRTEQGDSAMYLCASRPGLNYGYTFGSGTRLTVV.

The chain employs TRBV7-9 and TRBJ1-4, with 8 bases aligning to TRBD1. Germline V lookup: CDR1 SEHNR, CDR2 FQNEAQ (reference sequence). J lost 4 bases, V lost 5 bases, and 3 bases had no gene match. The CDR3 has 14 amino acids. CDR3 loop: CASSTGGGNEKLFF. CDR3 nucleotide sequence: TGTGCCAGCAGCACAGGGGGGGGTAATGAAAAACTGTTTTTT. Complete variable domain (other parts from reference TRBV7-9 and TRBJ1-4): DTGVSQNPRHKITKRGQNVTFRCDPISEHNRLYWYRQTLGQGPEFLTYFQNEAQLEKSRLLSDRFSAERPKGSFSTLEIQRTEQGDSAMYLCASSTGGGNEKLFFGSGTQLSVL.

This sequence joins TRBV7-2 and TRBJ1-6, with D possibly matching TRBD1 (5 bases). Between the trimmed V and J ends, which lost 5 bases and 9 bases, there was a span of 17 bases. The germline V gene has CDR1 SGHTA and CDR2 FQGNSA. The CDR3 is 15 amino acids. The DNA of the CDR3 is TGTGCCAGCAGCCAGGGCGGGAGACCTGGTTCACCCCTCCACTTT. This gives the protein CASSQGGRPGSPLHF. The variable domain in full, completed from reference TRBV7-2 and TRBJ1-6, reads GAGVSQSPSNKVTEKGKDVELRCDPISGHTALYWYRQSLGQGLEFLIYFQGNSAPDKSGLPSDRFSAERTGGSVSTLTIQRTQQEDSAVYLCASSQGGRPGSPLHFGNGTRLTVT.